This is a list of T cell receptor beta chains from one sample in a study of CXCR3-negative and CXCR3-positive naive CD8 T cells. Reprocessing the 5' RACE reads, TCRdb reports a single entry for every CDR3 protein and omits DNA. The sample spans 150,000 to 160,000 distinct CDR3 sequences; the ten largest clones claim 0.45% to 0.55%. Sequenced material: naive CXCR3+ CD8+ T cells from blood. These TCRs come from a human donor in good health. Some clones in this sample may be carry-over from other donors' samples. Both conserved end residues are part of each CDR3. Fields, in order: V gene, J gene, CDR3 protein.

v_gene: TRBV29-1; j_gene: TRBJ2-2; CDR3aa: CSVVDGTSGSYTGELFF
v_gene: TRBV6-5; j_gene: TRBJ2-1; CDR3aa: CASSFGNNEQFF
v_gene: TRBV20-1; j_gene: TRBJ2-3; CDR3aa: CSARSTSTDTQYF
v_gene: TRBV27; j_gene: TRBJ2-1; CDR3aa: CASSPGRGYSYNEQFF
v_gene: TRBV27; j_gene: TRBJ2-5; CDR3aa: CASSGTGLPGETQYF
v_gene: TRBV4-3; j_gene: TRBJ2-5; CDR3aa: CASSQDHPGQETQYF
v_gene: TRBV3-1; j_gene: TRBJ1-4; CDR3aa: CASSQDKGTNEKLFF
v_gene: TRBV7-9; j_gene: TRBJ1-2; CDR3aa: CASSSTAANYGYTF
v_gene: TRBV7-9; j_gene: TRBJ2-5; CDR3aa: CASSLVRGGRTETQYF
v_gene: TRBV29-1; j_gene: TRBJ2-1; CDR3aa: CSVPEQGAFNEQFF
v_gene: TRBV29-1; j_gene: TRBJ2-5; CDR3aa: CSVTSSGGPQETQYF
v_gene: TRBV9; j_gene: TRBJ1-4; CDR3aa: CASSVGGQEKLFF
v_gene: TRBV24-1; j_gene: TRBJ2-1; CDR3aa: CATSDPTGSYNEQFF
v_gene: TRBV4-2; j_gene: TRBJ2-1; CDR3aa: CASSQVTGGPNEQLF
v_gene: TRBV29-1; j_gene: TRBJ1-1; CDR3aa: CSVVGVPGQLMSTEAFF
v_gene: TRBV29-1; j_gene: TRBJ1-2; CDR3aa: CSVEDGSLDYGYTF
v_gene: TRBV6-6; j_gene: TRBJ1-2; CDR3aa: CASSQAGTDYDGYTF
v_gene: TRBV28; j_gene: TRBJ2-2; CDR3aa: CASSWGLAGETGELFF
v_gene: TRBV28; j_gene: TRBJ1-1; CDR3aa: CASRLGPPGTEAFF
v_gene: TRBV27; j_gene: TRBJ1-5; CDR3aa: CASSSPLVGGEGNQPQHF
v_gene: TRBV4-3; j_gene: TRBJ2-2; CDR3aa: CASSLDGGELFF
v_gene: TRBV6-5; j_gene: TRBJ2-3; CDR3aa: CASSYYDTDTQYF
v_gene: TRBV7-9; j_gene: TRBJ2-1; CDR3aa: CASSYPDRGPYNEQFF
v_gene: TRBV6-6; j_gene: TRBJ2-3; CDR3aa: CASRAGRTSGATDTQYF
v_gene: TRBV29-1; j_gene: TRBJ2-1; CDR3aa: CSVELDIYNEQFF
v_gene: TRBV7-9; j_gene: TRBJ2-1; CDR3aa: CASSGPGASSYNEQFF
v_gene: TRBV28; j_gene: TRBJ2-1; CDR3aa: CASSLASGLYNEQFF
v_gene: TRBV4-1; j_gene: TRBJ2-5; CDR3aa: CASSDGWAGGEETQYF
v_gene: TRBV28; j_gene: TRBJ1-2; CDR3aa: CASSLGPIYGYTF
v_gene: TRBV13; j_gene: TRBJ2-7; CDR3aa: CASSRTGFSYEQYF
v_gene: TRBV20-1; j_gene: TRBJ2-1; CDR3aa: CSASGLAGVYNEQFF
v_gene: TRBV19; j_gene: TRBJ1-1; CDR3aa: CASSAGLNTEAFF
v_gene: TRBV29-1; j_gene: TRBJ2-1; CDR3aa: CSVEGVGITYNEQFF
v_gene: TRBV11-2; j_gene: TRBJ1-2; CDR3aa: CASSLDSGAWHGYTF
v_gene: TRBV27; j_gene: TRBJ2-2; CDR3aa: CASSWGVAGELFF
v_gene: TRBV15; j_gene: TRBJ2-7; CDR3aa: CATSRDRYEQYF
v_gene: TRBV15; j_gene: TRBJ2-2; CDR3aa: CATSGGGVGELFF
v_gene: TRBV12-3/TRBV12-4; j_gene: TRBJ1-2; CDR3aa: CASSYSGRPYGYTF
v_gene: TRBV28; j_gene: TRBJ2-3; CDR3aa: CASSNGRAKITDTQYF
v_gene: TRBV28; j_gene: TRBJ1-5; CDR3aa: CASSLRNQPQHF
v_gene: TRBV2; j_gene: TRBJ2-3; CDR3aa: CASIVKPPKGATDTQYF
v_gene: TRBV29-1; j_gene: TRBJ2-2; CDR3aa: CSVRGGNTGELFF
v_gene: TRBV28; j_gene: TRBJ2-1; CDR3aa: CASSLTGSDNEQFF
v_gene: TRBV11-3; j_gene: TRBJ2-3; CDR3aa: CASSLGSFSTDTQYF
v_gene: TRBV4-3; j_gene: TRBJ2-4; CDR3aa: CASSQRLAGAENIQYF
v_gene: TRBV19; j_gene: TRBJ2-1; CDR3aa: CASSIAEDEQFF
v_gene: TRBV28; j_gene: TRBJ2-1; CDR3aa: CASSSSRRYNEQFF
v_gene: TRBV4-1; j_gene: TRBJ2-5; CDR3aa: CASSQDRGRGETQYF
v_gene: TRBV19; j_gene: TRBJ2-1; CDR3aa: CASRSMDTGNEQFF
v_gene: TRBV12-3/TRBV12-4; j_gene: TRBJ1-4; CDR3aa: CATRDPTNGKLFF
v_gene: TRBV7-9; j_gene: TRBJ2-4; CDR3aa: CASSLGTGAKNIQYF
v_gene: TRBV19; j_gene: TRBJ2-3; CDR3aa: CASSFRDGVTDTQYF
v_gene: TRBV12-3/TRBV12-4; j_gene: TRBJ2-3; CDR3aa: CASSLRLFGTDTQYF